These 15 T cell receptor beta chains share one sample of origin, sequenced in a study of blood T cell repertoires in COVID-19. Produced via immunoSEQ multiplex PCR; TCRdb's table is partial and in-frame only. The sample includes some 31,000 clones, around 91% of them seen just once. Source material: peripheral blood. Every receptor here comes from a man aged 55-75 years with active COVID-19.

V usage is TRBV4-3 and J usage is TRBJ1-2; the D is unclear. Germline CDR1 is LGHNA and CDR2 is YSLEER. The CDR3 runs 14 residues. V was clipped by 0 bases and J by 7 bases, with 12 bases between them. In nucleotides, the CDR3 is TGCGCCAGCAGCCAAGATTTTGCCGGGAGTGGCTACACCTTC. Translation: CASSQDFAGSGYTF.

The V call is TRBV7-2, the J call TRBJ2-5, with a possible D match to TRBD2 (5 bases). This CDR3 comprises 14 residues. The germline gives CDR1 SGHTA, CDR2 FQGNSA. V shed 5 bases and J shed 1 base, with 11 bases lying between them. The DNA of the CDR3 is TGTGCCAGCAGCGCCCCGGGGTTCCAAGAGACCCAGTACTTC. This sequence encodes CASSAPGFQETQYF.

The CDR3 region has the DNA TGTGCCAGCAGCCAAGATTTGGGCAGGACTAGCGGGGGCAATGAGCAGTTCTTC. Protein: CASSQDLGRTSGGNEQFF. V usage is TRBV3-1 (or the pseudogene TRBV3-2) and J usage is TRBJ2-1; TRBD2 matches 13 bases. This CDR3 region has 18 residues. Per germline, CDR1 LGHDT and CDR2 YNNKEL (reference sequence). With 0 bases clipped from V and 6 bases from J, the junction kept 8 bases outside the gene matches.

This rearrangement joins TRBV7-9 to TRBJ2-2; possibly TRBD2 for D (5 bases). Germline-derived CDR1 and CDR2 are SEHNR and FQNEAQ (reference sequence). V was shortened by 5 bases and J by 3 bases, with 13 bases between the two germline ends. This CDR3 has 15 residues. Written as DNA, the CDR3 is TGTGCCAGCAGCCCCGGAGGCGATTACACCGGGGAGCTGTTTTTT. Its protein is CASSPGGDYTGELFF.

The chain recombines TRBV15 with TRBJ1-2; perhaps TRBD1 as D (6 bases). CDR3 length: 14 residues. The V gene lost 2 bases and the J gene lost 4 bases, with 11 bases spanning the gap. Germline V CDR1 and CDR2: LNHNV, YYDKDF (reference sequence). The CDR3 loop is CATSRSDRIYGYTF. The CDR3 DNA reads as TGTGCCACCAGCAGATCCGACAGGATCTATGGCTACACCTTC.

J is TRBJ1-4 and V is TRBV19; D might be TRBD1 (6 bases). CDR1 LNHDA and CDR2 SQIVND come from the germline V gene (reference sequence). Trimming took 6 bases from V and 8 from J, leaving 16 bases between them. The CDR3 spans 14 residues. CDR3 sequence (DNA): TGTGCCAGTAGGGAGGTATCAGGGGTCGAAAAACTGTTTTTT. Translation gives CASREVSGVEKLFF.

This clone has just one count. The CDR3 region is CASSSQKNTEAFF. CDR3 sequence (DNA): TGCGCCAGCAGTTCCCAGAAGAACACTGAAGCTTTCTTT. The chain joins TRBV10-2 to TRBJ1-1; no clear D gene. CDR1 is WSHSY, CDR2 SAAADI, per germline. The CDR3 covers 13 residues. Trimming removed 5 bases at V and 1 base at J, with 8 bases between.

This sequence joins TRBV6-2 or TRBV6-3 and TRBJ2-3, with D possibly matching TRBD1 (5 bases). The V end was cut by 4 bases, the J end by 1 base, with 12 bases between. The CDR3 contains 15 residues. The germline CDR1 and CDR2 sequences are MNHEY and SVGEGT. The CDR3 DNA reads as TGTGCCAGCAGTTTTTCGACAGACCGCACAGATACGCAGTATTTT. This codes for CASSFSTDRTDTQYF.

The V gene is TRBV28, the J gene TRBJ2-7; TRBD1 aligns across 11 bases. In germline, CDR1 is MDHEN, CDR2 SYDVKM. The V gene end was trimmed by 3 bases and the J gene end by 5 bases; junction bases not matched to a gene: 3. The CDR3 totals 14 residues. In DNA form, the CDR3 reads TGTGCCAGCAGTTTGGGACAGGGGGTCGACGAGCAGTACTTC. Translation: CASSLGQGVDEQYF.

This chain connects TRBV6-5 to TRBJ1-6; D remains unclear. The V and J ends lost 5 bases and 8 bases respectively, with 16 bases between them. The CDR3 runs to 15 residues. CDR1 is MNHEY, CDR2 SVGAGI, per germline. This CDR3 is CASSPREGPYSPLHF. The CDR3 DNA reads as TGTGCCAGCAGTCCCCGGGAGGGCCCATATTCACCCCTCCACTTT.

The rearrangement joins TRBV6-1 to TRBJ1-2; D possibly corresponds to TRBD1 (5 bases). Trimming removed 2 bases at V and 7 bases at J, with 14 bases between. The V gene's germline CDR1 is MNHNS and CDR2 SASEGT. The CDR3 covers 14 residues. CDR3 sequence (DNA): TGTGCCAGCAGTGAACTAATAGGGGCCGGTGGCTACACCTTC. This encodes CASSELIGAGGYTF.

This chain connects TRBV9 to TRBJ2-7, with a possible D match to TRBD1 (5 bases). V lost 0 bases to trimming and J lost 2 bases, with 9 bases between them. The V gene's germline CDR1 is SGDLS and CDR2 YYNGEE. The CDR3 is 14 residues long. The CDR3 DNA reads as TGTGCCAGCAGCGTAGAAGCCAGGGCCTACGAGCAGTACTTC. Translation: CASSVEARAYEQYF.

V usage is TRBV6-1 and J usage is TRBJ1-1; D may be TRBD1 (5 bases). V was trimmed by 3 bases and J by 4 bases, leaving 12 bases between them. CDR3 length: 14 residues. The germline V gene has CDR1 MNHNS and CDR2 SASEGT. CDR3 sequence reads: CASSDITGVTEAFF. The CDR3 nucleotides are TGTGCCAGCAGTGATATAACAGGAGTCACTGAAGCTTTCTTT.

This chain uses TRBV21-1 with TRBJ1-3; the table's D call TRBD1 went unverified against the DNA. TRBV21-1 is marked as a pseudogene. The CDR3 is 14 amino acids. The CDR3 DNA reads as TGTGCCAGCAGCAAATCCAGGGGTGGAAACACCATATATTTT. It encodes CASSKSRGGNTIYF.

The rearrangement links TRBV6-6 to TRBJ2-2, with 8 bases lining up with TRBD1. CDR3 length: 14 amino acids. J lost 2 bases, V lost 6 bases, and 2 bases had no gene match. Germline CDR1 is MNHNY and CDR2 is SVGAGI (reference sequence). DNA for the CDR3: TGTGCCAGCAGCGGACAGGGAAACACCGGGGAGCTGTTTTTT. It is translated as CASSGQGNTGELFF.